The 2 T cell receptor beta chains below come from one sample, sequenced in a study of regulatory T cells in long-lasting Graves disease. The time point was: newly diagnosed GD, antithyroid drugs for less than 3 months. Isolated PBMC RNA provided the starting material for the TCR library. Construction of the TCR beta libraries employed iRepertoire HTBI primers in conjunction with Arm-PCR of CDR3 regions. TCRdb re-called the multiplex PCR reads with MiXCR, one entry per CDR3 protein. The sample has 200,000 to 250,000 distinct CDR3 sequences; about a sixth are singletons. The starting material was peripheral blood mononuclear cells (PBMCs), obtained at new diagnosis, from a patient treated with antithyroid drugs. The receptor set was obtained from a female donor with Graves disease.

This clonotype was recorded many times. This chain connects TRBV11-3 to TRBJ2-1; 8 bases map to TRBD2. The CDR3 covers 14 residues. J lost 8 bases, V lost 3 bases, and 6 bases had no gene match. Germline CDR1 reads SGHNT; CDR2 reads YENEEA. The CDR3 nucleotides read TGTGCCAGCAGCTTCGGGCGGGGGGTGGATGAGCAGTTCTTC. Its protein is CASSFGRGVDEQFF. The full variable domain, completed using reference TRBV11-3 and TRBJ2-1, is EAGVVQSPRYKIIEKKQPVAFWCNPISGHNTLYWYLQNLGQGPELLIRYENEEAVDDSQLPKDRFSAERLKGVDSTLKIQPAELGDSAVYLCASSFGRGVDEQFFGPGTRLTVL.

V and J are TRBV30 and TRBJ1-1, with D tentatively TRBD1 (5 bases). The CDR3 loop spans 11 amino acids. V lost 3 bases and J 7 bases, leaving 9 bases between the germline ends. From germline, CDR1 is GTSNPN and CDR2 SVGIG (reference sequence). DNA of the CDR3: TGTGCCTGGAGGGGGGGTATTGAAGCTTTCTTT. It translates to CAWRGGIEAFF.